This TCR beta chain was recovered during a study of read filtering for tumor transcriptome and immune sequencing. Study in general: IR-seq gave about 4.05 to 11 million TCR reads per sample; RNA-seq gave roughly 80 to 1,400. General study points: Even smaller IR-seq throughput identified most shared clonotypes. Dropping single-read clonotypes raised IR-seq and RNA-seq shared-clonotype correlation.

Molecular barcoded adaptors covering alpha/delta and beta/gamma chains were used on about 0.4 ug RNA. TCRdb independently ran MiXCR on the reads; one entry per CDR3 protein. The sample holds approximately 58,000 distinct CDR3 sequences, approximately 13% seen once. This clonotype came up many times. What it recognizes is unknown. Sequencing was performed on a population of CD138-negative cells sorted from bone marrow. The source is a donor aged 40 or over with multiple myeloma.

This CDR3 reads CSVGRADTQYF. The CDR3, as DNA: TGCAGCGTTGGAAGGGCAGATACGCAGTATTTT. The rearrangement links TRBV29-1 to TRBJ2-3; the D is unclear. Germline loops: CDR1 SQVTM, CDR2 ANQGSEA. With 4 bases removed from V and 4 bases from J, the gap between germline ends came to 6 bases. The CDR3 loop spans 11 amino acids.